This T cell receptor (beta chain) was observed in a study of vaccination and CD4 T cells after COVID-19. There are a few counts of this clonotype. Its antigen is currently unknown. The Oncomine TCR Beta short-read assay sequenced DNA from cultured CD4+ T cells. MiXCR, applied by TCRdb to the PCR reads, yields one record per CDR3 protein. The sample contains 8,000 to 9,000 distinct CDR3 sequences, roughly 52% of which appear only once. CDR1 is MNHEY and CDR2 is SVGEGT in the germline V gene. This CDR3 has 15 amino acids. With 6 bases clipped from V and 7 bases from J, the junction kept 7 bases outside the gene matches. The treatment denotes: approximately 9-day PBMC culture with coronavirus spike peptide pools or control peptides (ViraFEST assay). During the years 2011-2018, before the COVID-19 pandemic, the unexposed donor's CD4+ T cells were collected. Scientists separated out CD4+ T cells through negative selection following 10 days in culture.

This TCR was sampled from a human donor in good health. Sequencing was performed on CD4+ T cells from blood, cultured in vitro. The chain carries TRBV6-2 or TRBV6-3 and TRBJ2-1; TRBD2 matches at 12 bases. CDR3 DNA sequence: TGTGCCAGCAGCTCTAGCGGGGGGGCGGGGAATGAGCAGTTCTTC. Translated: CASSSSGGAGNEQFF.